Presented here are 9 T cell receptor beta chains from one specimen sequenced in a study of T cell responses to AZD1222 COVID-19 vaccine. TCRdb keeps only in-frame clones here, not all; method: immunoSEQ multiplex PCR. The table includes 77,000 or so clones, about 90% detected once. This sample comprised peripheral blood, obtained on day 0 of MenACWY control vaccination. Receptors originate from an adult in good health.

The CDR3 loop reads CASSPLDPAGEKLFF. The CDR3 DNA is TGTGCCAGTAGTCCTCTGGACCCGGCGGGTGAAAAACTGTTTTTT. The chain joins TRBV19 to TRBJ1-4; the D is unclear. Germline V CDR1 and CDR2: LNHDA, SQIVND (reference sequence). The CDR3 runs to 15 residues. The V gene lost 5 bases and the J gene lost 7 bases, with 17 bases spanning the gap.

V and J are TRBV5-1 and TRBJ2-6, with D tentatively TRBD1 (6 bases). This CDR3 region has 18 residues. The V gene lost 0 bases and the J gene lost 0 bases, with 13 bases spanning the gap. Germline V lookup: CDR1 SGHRS, CDR2 YFSETQ. DNA of the CDR3: TGCGCCAGCAGCTTGGCAGGGGCTGCGGCCTCTGGGGCCAACGTCCTGACTTTC. This translates into CASSLAGAAASGANVLTF. Combining the CDR3 with reference TRBV5-1 and TRBJ2-6 gives the whole variable domain KAGVTQTPRYLIKTRGQQVTLSCSPISGHRSVSWYQQTPGQGLQFLFEYFSETQRNKGNFPGRFSGRQFSNSRSEMNVSTLELGDSALYLCASSLAGAAASGANVLTFGAGSRLTVL.

V and J are TRBV19 and TRBJ1-5; D gene unclear. This CDR3 is 14 amino acids long. Per germline, CDR1 LNHDA and CDR2 SQIVND (reference sequence). V gave up 5 bases and J gave up 0 bases, with 8 bases separating them. The CDR3 DNA reads as TGTGCCAGTAGTTCAGGAAATAGCAATCAGCCCCAGCATTTT. Protein product: CASSSGNSNQPQHF.

The CDR3 is CASSAGRGGTENQPQHF. The DNA for the CDR3 is TGTGCCAGCAGCGCAGGGCGTGGTGGCACGGAGAATCAGCCCCAGCATTTT. This chain uses TRBV7-9 with TRBJ1-5; perhaps TRBD1 as D (5 bases). The germline V gene has CDR1 SEHNR and CDR2 FQNEAQ (reference sequence). V gave up 5 bases and J gave up 4 bases, with 21 bases separating them. This CDR3 region has 17 residues. Supplemented by reference TRBV7-9 and TRBJ1-5, the full variable domain reads DTGVSQNPRHKITKRGQNVTFRCDPISEHNRLYWYRQTLGQGPEFLTYFQNEAQLEKSRLLSDRFSAERPKGSFSTLEIQRTEQGDSAMYLCASSAGRGGTENQPQHFGDGTRLSIL.

J is TRBJ2-1 and V is TRBV25-1, with 10 bases aligning to TRBD1. The CDR3 spans 14 residues. Per germline, CDR1 MGHDK and CDR2 SYGVNS. V shed 6 bases, J shed 7 bases, and the junction held 6 bases outside the gene matches. CDR3: CASRGQGSSNEQFF. In DNA, the CDR3 is TGTGCCAGCAGGGGACAGGGGTCCTCGAATGAGCAGTTCTTC.

The chain joins TRBV18 to TRBJ2-2, with TRBD1 identical over 9 bases. The CDR3 is 14 residues long. Trimming at V came to 5 bases and at J to 7 bases, leaving 5 bases not matched to a gene. CDR1 and CDR2 from the germline V gene are KGHSH and LQKENI. In DNA, the CDR3 is TGTGCCAGCTCAACGGGACAGGGAGTCGGGGAGCTGTTTTTT. This encodes CASSTGQGVGELFF. Using reference TRBV18 and TRBJ2-2 for the parts outside the CDR3, the full variable domain is NAGVMQNPRHLVRRRGQEARLRCSPMKGHSHVYWYRQLPEEGLKFMVYLQKENIIDESGMPKERFSAEFPKEGPSILRIQQVVRGDSAAYFCASSTGQGVGELFFGEGSRLTVL.

This chain links TRBV5-1 with TRBJ2-1; TRBD1 or TRBD2 may be the D gene (5 bases each). Germline V gene sequence: CDR1 SGHRS, CDR2 YFSETQ. There are 15 residues in the CDR3. Trimming pared 0 bases from V and 4 bases from J, leaving 11 bases between. CDR3 protein: CASSLGDHPYNEQFF. The CDR3 coding sequence is TGCGCCAGCAGCTTGGGGGACCACCCTTACAATGAGCAGTTCTTC.

The V gene is TRBV7-2, the J gene TRBJ2-1; D gene uncertain. The V end lost 1 base, the J end lost 6 bases, and 13 bases lay between the germline ends. The CDR3 covers 15 residues. Germline V gene data show CDR1 as SGHTA and CDR2 as FQGNSA. CDR3 sequence: CASSLVRPSSNEQFF. In DNA form, the CDR3 reads TGTGCCAGCAGCTTAGTTAGGCCTTCGTCCAATGAGCAGTTCTTC.

The chain uses TRBV28 and TRBJ2-1, with TRBD1 identical over 10 bases. Germline loops: CDR1 MDHEN, CDR2 SYDVKM. This CDR3 is 14 amino acids long. The ends lost 10 bases at V and 7 bases at J; junction bases unmatched: 10. CDR3 sequence: CATRDRGSVNEQFF. The CDR3 DNA sequence: TGTGCCACCAGGGACAGGGGTTCAGTGAATGAGCAGTTCTTC.